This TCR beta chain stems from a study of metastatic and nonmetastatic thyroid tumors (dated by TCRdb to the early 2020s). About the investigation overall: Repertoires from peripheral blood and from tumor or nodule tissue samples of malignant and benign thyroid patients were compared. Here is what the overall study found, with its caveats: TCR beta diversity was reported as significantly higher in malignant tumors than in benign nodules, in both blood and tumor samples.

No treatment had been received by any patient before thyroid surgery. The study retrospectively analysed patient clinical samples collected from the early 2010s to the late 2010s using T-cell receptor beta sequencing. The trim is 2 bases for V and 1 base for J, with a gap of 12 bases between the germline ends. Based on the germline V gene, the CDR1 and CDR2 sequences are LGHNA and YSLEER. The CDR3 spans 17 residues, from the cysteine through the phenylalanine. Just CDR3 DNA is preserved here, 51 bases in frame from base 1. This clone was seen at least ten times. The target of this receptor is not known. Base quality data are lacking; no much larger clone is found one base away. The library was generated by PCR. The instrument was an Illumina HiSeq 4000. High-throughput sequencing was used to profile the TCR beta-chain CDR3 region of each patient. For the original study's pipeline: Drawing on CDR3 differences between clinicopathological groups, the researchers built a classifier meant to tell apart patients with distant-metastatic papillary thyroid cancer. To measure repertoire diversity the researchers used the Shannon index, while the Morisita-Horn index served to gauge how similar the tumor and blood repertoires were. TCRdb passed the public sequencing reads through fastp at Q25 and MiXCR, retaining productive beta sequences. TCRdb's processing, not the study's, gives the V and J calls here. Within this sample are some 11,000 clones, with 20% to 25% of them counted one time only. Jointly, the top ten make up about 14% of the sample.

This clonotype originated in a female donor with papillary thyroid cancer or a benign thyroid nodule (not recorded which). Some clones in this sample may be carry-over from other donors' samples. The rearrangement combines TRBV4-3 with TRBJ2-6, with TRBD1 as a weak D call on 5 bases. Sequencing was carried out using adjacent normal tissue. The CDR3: CASSQRGIFSGANVLTF. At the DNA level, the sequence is TGCGCCAGCAGCCAAAGGGGAATATTTTCTGGGGCCAACGTCCTGACTTTC.